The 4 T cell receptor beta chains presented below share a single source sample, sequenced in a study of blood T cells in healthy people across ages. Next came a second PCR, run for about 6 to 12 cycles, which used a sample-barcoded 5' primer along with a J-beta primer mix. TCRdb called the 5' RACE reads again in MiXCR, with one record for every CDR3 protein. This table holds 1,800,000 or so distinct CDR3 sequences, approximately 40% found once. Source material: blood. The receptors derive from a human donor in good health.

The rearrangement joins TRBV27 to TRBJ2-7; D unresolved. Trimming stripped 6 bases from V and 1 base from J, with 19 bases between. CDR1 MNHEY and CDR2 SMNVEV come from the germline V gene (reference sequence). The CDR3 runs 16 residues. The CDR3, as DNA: TGTGCCAGCAGCTCCCGCCTTGACGGAAAGTCCTACGAGCAGTACTTC. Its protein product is CASSSRLDGKSYEQYF.

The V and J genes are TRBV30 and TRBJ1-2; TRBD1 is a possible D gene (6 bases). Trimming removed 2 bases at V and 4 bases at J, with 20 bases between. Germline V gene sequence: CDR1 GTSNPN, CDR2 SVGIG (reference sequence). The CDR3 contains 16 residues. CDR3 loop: CAWSTPAGVQGYGYTF. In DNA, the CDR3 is TGTGCCTGGAGTACCCCCGCAGGGGTCCAGGGCTATGGCTACACCTTC.

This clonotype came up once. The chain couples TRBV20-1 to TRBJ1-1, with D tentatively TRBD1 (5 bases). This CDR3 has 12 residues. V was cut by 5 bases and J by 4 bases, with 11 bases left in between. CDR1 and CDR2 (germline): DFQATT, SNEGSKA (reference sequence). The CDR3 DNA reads TGCAGTGCTCTCAGGGTTGGCACTGAAGCTTTCTTT. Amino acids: CSALRVGTEAFF.

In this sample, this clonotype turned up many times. DNA of the CDR3: TGCAGTGCTCTACCGGGACAGGGACAAGAGACCCAGTACTTC. This translates into CSALPGQGQETQYF. The J gene is TRBJ2-5, the V gene TRBV20-1; 9 nucleotides agree with TRBD1. Per germline, CDR1 DFQATT and CDR2 SNEGSKA (reference sequence). This CDR3 is built from 14 residues. The trim removed 5 bases at V and 2 bases at J, leaving 6 bases unmatched.